The clone carrying this T cell receptor (beta chain) was counted once. The data were taken from a study of control samples from healthy donors and cancer patients. Produced via immunoSEQ multiplex PCR; TCRdb's table is partial and in-frame only. The repertoire has 100,000 to 150,000 clones, 80% to 90% of them found once; the top ten carry around 3%. Between the trimmed V and J ends, which lost 6 bases and 6 bases, there was a span of 17 bases. CDR3 size: 14 residues. Germline assignment: CDR1 MDHEN and CDR2 SYDVKM. The genes are TRBV28 and TRBJ1-1, with D perhaps TRBD1 (5 bases). The clonotype was recovered from a man between 60 and 70 years old in good health. Source material: blood. CDR3 in amino acids: CASSPQGGIAEAFF. The CDR3 DNA follows: TGTGCCAGCAGCCCCCAGGGAGGGATAGCTGAAGCTTTCTTT.